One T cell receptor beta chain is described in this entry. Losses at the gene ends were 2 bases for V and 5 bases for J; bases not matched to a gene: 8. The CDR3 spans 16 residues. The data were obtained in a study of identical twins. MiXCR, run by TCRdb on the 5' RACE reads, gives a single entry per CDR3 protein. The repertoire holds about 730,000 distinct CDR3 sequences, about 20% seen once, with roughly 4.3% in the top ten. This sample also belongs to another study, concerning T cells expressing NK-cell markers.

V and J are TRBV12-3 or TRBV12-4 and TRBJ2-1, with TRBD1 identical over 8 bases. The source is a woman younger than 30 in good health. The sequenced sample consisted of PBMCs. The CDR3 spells CASSLWTGWFNNEQFF. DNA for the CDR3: TGTGCCAGCAGTTTATGGACAGGGTGGTTCAACAATGAGCAGTTCTTC.